This T cell receptor beta chain was identified in a study of T cells in Graves' hyperthyroidism and ophthalmopathy. This clonotype came up many times. The CDR3 extends over 16 amino acids. V shed 3 bases, J shed 7 bases, and the junction held 8 bases outside the gene matches. Researchers amplified the TCR beta CDR3 regions from RNA transcripts. Primed by the HTBI set, a first-round RT-PCR was run on the TCR CDR3. TCRdb re-called the multiplex PCR reads with MiXCR, one entry per CDR3 protein. The table includes a few hundred thousand distinct CDR3 sequences, about 13% detected once. The chain employs TRBV12-3 or TRBV12-4 and TRBJ2-1, with TRBD2 identical over 11 bases. The sequence derives from a woman in her thirties or forties with Graves' ophthalmopathy. Sequencing was performed on blood. The CDR3 here is CASSLTSGIGWNEQFF. As DNA, the CDR3 is TGTGCCAGCAGTTTGACTAGCGGGATCGGTTGGAATGAGCAGTTCTTC.